This TCR beta chain was identified during a study of response to subunit inactivated influenza vaccine. The CDR3 is made up of 18 amino acids. CDR1 ENHRY and CDR2 SYGVKD come from the germline V gene. V lost 3 bases to trimming and J lost 2 bases; unmatched junction nucleotides: 10. TCRdb processed the RT-PCR reads anew with MiXCR; each CDR3 protein has one entry. The sample includes hundreds of thousands of distinct CDR3 sequences, approximately 7.6% of them seen just once. A remark on this clonotype: The antigen is undetermined.

The study, taken as a whole, reports: New T cells are recruited in small numbers by each seasonal influenza vaccination, according to the authors' suggestion.

The chain employs TRBV10-3 and TRBJ2-7; 13 bases are a match to TRBD2. The source was PBMCs from blood, collected roughly 24 months after vaccination. This TCR came from a man between 50 and 75 years old who received an inactivated influenza vaccine. The CDR3 DNA follows: TGTGCCATCAGTGATGGACAGGGGGGACTAGCGGGGACCTACGAGCAGTACTTC. Translation: CAISDGQGGLAGTYEQYF.